Shown below are 25 T cell receptor beta chains from a single sample sequenced in a study of post-analysis software for immune sequencing data. Carried by the TCR beta cDNA libraries were unique molecular identifiers. TCRdb reprocessed the PCR reads with MiXCR, giving one entry per CDR3 protein. The sample lists hundreds of thousands of distinct CDR3 sequences, roughly 29% seen once, with about 0.5% in the top ten. Study-level results: Compared with controls, patients had more of about five TRBV segments, including TRBV5-6, TRBV5-1 and TRBV20-1.

These TCRs' antigens remain unknown. The sample comprised blood. These receptors came from a girl between 5 and 17 years old with multiple sclerosis.

The V and J genes are TRBV7-2 and TRBJ1-5; possibly TRBD1 for D (5 bases). The CDR3 runs 16 residues. Germline CDR1 SGHTA, CDR2 FQGNSA. V lost 10 bases and J lost 0, with 19 bases in between. The CDR3 is CATGDRQLNSNQPQHF. CDR3 nucleotides: TGTGCCACCGGGGACCGGCAACTGAATAGCAATCAGCCCCAGCATTTT.

In this sample, this clonotype turned up a few times. J is TRBJ2-3 and V is TRBV5-1; D is unresolved. From germline, CDR1 is SGHRS and CDR2 YFSETQ. There are 14 residues in the CDR3. V lost 4 bases, J lost 0 bases, and 9 bases lay in between. The CDR3 DNA reads TGCGCCAGCAGCATGAGCGATAGCACAGATACGCAGTATTTT. It translates to CASSMSDSTDTQYF. The full variable domain, rest sourced from reference TRBV5-1 and TRBJ2-3, is KAGVTQTPRYLIKTRGQQVTLSCSPISGHRSVSWYQQTPGQGLQFLFEYFSETQRNKGNFPGRFSGRQFSNSRSEMNVSTLELGDSALYLCASSMSDSTDTQYFGPGTRLTVL.

This clonotype was counted once. An end of the junction differs from the germline gene, which may be a read error. The rearrangement joins TRBV28 to TRBJ2-7; 7 bases agree with TRBD1. The germline V gene encodes CDR1 MDHEN and CDR2 SYDVKM. CDR3 length equals 14 residues. CDR3 protein: CASCLDRGPYERYF. CDR3 coding DNA: TGTGCCAGCTGCCTGGATAGGGGGCCCTACGAGCGGTACTTC.

This clonotype was recorded many times. This chain uses TRBV29-1 with TRBJ2-7, with D tentatively TRBD1 (6 bases). The CDR3 runs 11 residues. Germline V gives CDR1 SQVTM, CDR2 ANQGSEA. Deletions cut 7 bases from V and 6 bases from J, with 13 bases between. CDR3 DNA sequence: TGCAGCGGTTTAACAGGGAGCGAGCAGTACTTC. Protein sequence: CSGLTGSEQYF.

This clonotype has only a few counts. The chain has TRBV7-9 and TRBJ1-2; TRBD1 might be the D (5 bases). Trimming removed 5 bases from V and 5 bases from J, with 15 bases in between. The germline gives CDR1 SEHNR, CDR2 FQNEAQ (reference sequence). The CDR3 extends over 14 amino acids. CDR3 nucleotides: TGTGCCAGCAGCCGCGACAGTGATCTATATGGCTACACCTTC. Its protein product is CASSRDSDLYGYTF.

This clonotype has just a few counts. This chain joins TRBV29-1 and TRBJ1-1; D is uncertain. The CDR3 runs 11 residues. Germline CDR1 is SQVTM and CDR2 is ANQGSEA. V was trimmed by 5 bases and J by 5 bases, leaving 9 bases between them. The CDR3 protein is CSVSEWTEAFF. In nucleotides, the CDR3 is TGCAGCGTTTCCGAATGGACTGAAGCTTTCTTT.

The chain uses TRBV10-3 and TRBJ2-1; TRBD1 matches 8 bases. The CDR3 contains 15 residues. The trim removed 5 bases at V and 6 bases at J, leaving 9 bases unmatched. Germline V gives CDR1 ENHRY, CDR2 SYGVKD. CDR3 DNA: TGTGCCATCAGTTTAACAGGGGGTAATGGCAATGAGCAGTTCTTC. This sequence encodes CAISLTGGNGNEQFF.

This clonotype was detected only a few times. The chain employs TRBV4-1 and TRBJ1-5; D uncertain. Germline V gene sequence: CDR1 MGHRA, CDR2 YSYEKL. V was pared by 0 bases and J by 4 bases, with 10 bases between. This CDR3 has 15 residues. CDR3 sequence reads: CASSQERTPNQPQHF. In DNA form, the CDR3 reads TGCGCCAGCAGCCAAGAAAGGACTCCGAATCAGCCCCAGCATTTT.

V gene TRBV7-6 combines with J gene TRBJ2-1; 12 bases agree with TRBD2. V lost 1 base, J lost 2 bases, and 9 bases stayed unmatched. The CDR3 loop spans 19 amino acids. From germline, CDR1 is SGHVS and CDR2 FNYEAQ. The CDR3 nucleotides read TGTGCCAGCAGCTTAGACGGGACTAGCGGGTATAGCCCCTACAATGAGCAGTTCTTC. Protein product: CASSLDGTSGYSPYNEQFF. The full variable domain, its missing parts supplied by reference TRBV7-6 and TRBJ2-1, is GAGVSQSPRYKVTKRGQDVALRCDPISGHVSLYWYRQALGQGPEFLTYFNYEAQQDKSGLPNDRFSAERPEGSISTLTIQRTEQRDSAMYRCASSLDGTSGYSPYNEQFFGPGTRLTVL.

Notes on this clonotype: Possible read error: a much larger clone is one base away. The rearrangement links TRBV12-3 or TRBV12-4 to TRBJ2-1; 7 nucleotides match TRBD2. The J segment lost 8 bases and the V segment lost 3 bases, leaving 4 bases of the junction unmatched. The CDR3 runs to 13 residues. CDR3 amino acids: CASSLGLSDEQFF. The CDR3 DNA is TGTGCCAGCAGTTTGGGACTATCAGATGAGCAGTTCTTC.

The J gene is TRBJ1-3, the V gene TRBV10-3; tentative D call: TRBD1 (5 bases). This CDR3 is built from 15 residues. V was clipped by 4 bases and J by 0 bases, with 10 bases between them. CDR1 ENHRY and CDR2 SYGVKD come from the germline V gene. For the CDR3, the DNA is TGTGCCATCAGTGGGACACCCGACTCTGGAAACACCATATATTTT. Residues: CAISGTPDSGNTIYF.

This clonotype was picked up a small number of times. V usage is TRBV20-1 and J usage is TRBJ1-6; no clear D. This CDR3 is 17 amino acids long. Germline V gives CDR1 DFQATT, CDR2 SNEGSKA (reference sequence). V was shortened by 0 bases and J by 0 bases, with 12 bases between the two germline ends. DNA of the CDR3: TGCAGTGCTAGAGATCGGGCACAGAGCTCCTATAATTCACCCCTCCACTTT. It is translated as CSARDRAQSSYNSPLHF.

The chain uses TRBV20-1 and TRBJ1-1; D unclear. The germline V gene encodes CDR1 DFQATT and CDR2 SNEGSKA (reference sequence). V was clipped by 0 bases and J by 3 bases, with 11 bases between them. The CDR3 totals 14 residues. DNA for the CDR3: TGCAGTGCTAGAGATGTCGCGGTGGACACTGAAGCTTTCTTT. It yields the protein CSARDVAVDTEAFF.

A few counts support this clonotype. The chain combines TRBV7-9 with TRBJ2-1; 8 bases match TRBD2. This CDR3 is 18 amino acids long. J lost 0 bases, V lost 9 bases, and 16 bases had no gene match. Germline-derived CDR1 and CDR2 are SEHNR and FQNEAQ (reference sequence). The DNA for the CDR3 is TGTGCCAGTAGCCCCCCCGGGGGGGCCACGAGCTCCTACAATGAGCAGTTCTTC. Residues: CASSPPGGATSSYNEQFF. Full variable domain (rest looked up from reference TRBV7-9 and TRBJ2-1): DTGVSQNPRHKITKRGQNVTFRCDPISEHNRLYWYRQTLGQGPEFLTYFQNEAQLEKSRLLSDRFSAERPKGSFSTLEIQRTEQGDSAMYLCASSPPGGATSSYNEQFFGPGTRLTVL.

CDR3 region: CASRTVGSSYEQYF. The CDR3 nucleotides are TGTGCCAGCAGGACAGTGGGGAGCTCCTACGAGCAGTACTTC. V usage is TRBV6-2 or TRBV6-3 and J usage is TRBJ2-7, with D perhaps matching TRBD1 or TRBD2 (5 bases each). The CDR3 spans 14 residues. Trimming removed 6 bases from V and 0 bases from J, with 12 bases in between. Germline V gives CDR1 MNHEY, CDR2 SVGEGT.

This clonotype has at least ten counts. This sequence joins TRBV5-1 and TRBJ2-1, with 10 bases matching TRBD1. The CDR3 covers 14 residues. J gave up 5 bases and V 5 bases, and 4 bases lay outside the gene matches. Germline V gene data show CDR1 as SGHRS and CDR2 as YFSETQ. The CDR3 protein is CASSPGQGNNEQFF. CDR3 coding DNA: TGCGCCAGCAGTCCGGGACAGGGGAACAATGAGCAGTTCTTC.

This clonotype was seen a few times. The chain uses TRBV18 and TRBJ1-4, with D unclear. Trimming removed 5 bases from V and 1 base from J, with 14 bases in between. This CDR3 spans 16 amino acids. Germline loops: CDR1 KGHSH, CDR2 LQKENI. This CDR3 is CASSTIRTGTNEKLFF. The DNA for the CDR3 is TGTGCCAGCTCAACTATACGGACGGGAACTAATGAAAAACTGTTTTTT.

A few counts support this clonotype. This chain joins TRBV6-5 and TRBJ1-2, with TRBD1 matching over 7 bases. Germline CDR1 and CDR2: MNHEY and SVGAGI. With 6 bases clipped from V and 7 bases from J, the junction kept 8 bases outside the gene matches. The CDR3 is 13 amino acids. CDR3: CASRTNRGPGYTF. CDR3 coding DNA: TGTGCCAGCAGGACCAACAGGGGACCTGGCTACACCTTC.

The chain uses TRBV7-8 and TRBJ1-2; D is undetermined. CDR1 and CDR2 from the germline V gene are SGHVS and FQNEAQ. The V gene lost 0 bases and the J gene lost 6 bases, with 14 bases spanning the gap. The CDR3 consists of 15 residues. CDR3 in amino acids: CASSLARYWENGYTF. DNA for the CDR3: TGTGCCAGCAGCTTAGCGCGTTATTGGGAGAATGGCTACACCTTC. The full variable domain, in which reference TRBV7-8 and TRBJ1-2 provide the parts outside the CDR3, is GAGVSQSPRYKVAKRGQDVALRCDPISGHVSLFWYQQALGQGPEFLTYFQNEAQLDKSGLPSDRFFAERPEGSVSTLKIQRTQQEDSAVYLCASSLARYWENGYTFGSGTRLTVV.

The chain links TRBV5-1 to TRBJ1-2; D call uncertain. The CDR3 has 13 amino acids. The germline gives CDR1 SGHRS, CDR2 YFSETQ. V dropped 0 bases and J dropped 8 bases, with 11 bases sitting between them. In DNA form, the CDR3 reads TGCGCCAGCAGCTTGGGGACTCGAGGGGGCTACACCTTC. Translated: CASSLGTRGGYTF.

The V and J genes are TRBV7-8 and TRBJ2-5, with TRBD2 identical over 8 bases. The germline gives CDR1 SGHVS, CDR2 FQNEAQ. The CDR3 length is 15 residues. The V segment lost 4 bases and the J segment 2 bases; nucleotides outside the gene matches: 6. The CDR3 DNA is TGTGCCAGCAGCTCCTTAGCGGGGCATCAAGAGACCCAGTACTTC. It codes for CASSSLAGHQETQYF.

As to this clonotype: A read error may be the cause here, since a much bigger clone is one base away. V gene TRBV5-1 combines with J gene TRBJ2-7; 7 bases match TRBD2. The CDR3 spans 15 residues. The V segment lost 4 bases and the J segment 7 bases; nucleotides outside the gene matches: 14. Germline assignment: CDR1 SGHRS and CDR2 YFSETQ. The CDR3 spells CASSLGASGDNEQYF. Here the CDR3 DNA reads TGCGCCAGCAGCCTCGGGGCTAGCGGTGACAATGAGCAGTACTTC. The variable domain in full, with the rest retrieved from reference TRBV5-1 and TRBJ2-7, is KAGVTQTPRYLIKTRGQQVTLSCSPISGHRSVSWYQQTPGQGLQFLFEYFSETQRNKGNFPGRFSGRQFSNSRSEMNVSTLELGDSALYLCASSLGASGDNEQYFGPGTRLTVT.

The rearrangement joins TRBV7-3 to TRBJ2-3, with D unclear. Deletions cut 4 bases from V and 0 bases from J, with 11 bases between. The CDR3 runs 15 residues. Germline V gene data show CDR1 as SGHTA and CDR2 as FQGTGA. The CDR3 loop reads CASSSDSTSTDTQYF. CDR3 coding DNA: TGTGCCAGCAGCTCTGACTCCACTAGCACAGATACGCAGTATTTT.

This clonotype was recorded a few times. This sequence joins TRBV6-1 and TRBJ2-7; maybe TRBD1 (6 bases). The germline V gene encodes CDR1 MNHNS and CDR2 SASEGT. The CDR3 loop spans 13 amino acids. V was trimmed by 7 bases and J by 3 bases, leaving 13 bases between them. The CDR3 loop reads CASTEGDVYEQYF. CDR3 DNA: TGTGCCAGCACCGAGGGGGACGTCTACGAGCAGTACTTC.

This clonotype was picked up a small number of times. The rearrangement uses TRBV5-6 and TRBJ2-3; possibly TRBD2 for D (7 bases). The CDR3 is 15 amino acids. Germline V CDR1 and CDR2: SGHDT, YYEEEE. V was shortened by 6 bases and J by 2 bases, with 16 bases between the two germline ends. The chain's CDR3 is CASTLRGAYTDTQYF. CDR3 nucleotides: TGTGCCAGCACCCTTCGGGGGGCGTACACAGATACGCAGTATTTT.